This entry concerns a single TCR beta chain. Methods used by the authors: Amplification with reference gene primers provided the estimates of nucleated cell counts. Measured with immunoSEQ multiplex PCR; TCRdb has only the in-frame clones, and not every one. V and J calls and clone size come straight from that table; D and trimming were deduced from the DNA. The sample lists 50,000 to 75,000 clones, 70% to 80% seen once, with about 47% in the top ten. The CDR3 has 12 amino acids. CDR1 is SGHTA, CDR2 FQGTGA, per germline. V was shortened by 4 bases and J by 10 bases, with 11 bases between the two germline ends. The record originates from a study of blood T cell repertoires in COVID-19. Study details: Samples came from the United States, Italy and Spain, spanning acute and convalescent COVID-19. From T cells, B-cell-depleted T cells, or PBMCs came the material, which was cDNA or gDNA.

Material for sequencing was peripheral blood. This chain joins TRBV7-3 and TRBJ2-1; D call uncertain. This TCR was recovered from a woman aged 80 or older with acute or convalescent COVID-19. The CDR3 DNA reads TGTGCCAGCAGCTCCTCCCACGGGGAGCAGTTCTTC. This encodes CASSSSHGEQFF.